The 21 T cell receptor beta chains presented below share a single source sample, sequenced in a study of CD8 T cells in Susac syndrome. The RNA, about 0.45 to 1 ug, was put through reverse transcription using random hexamers. TCRdb itself ran the immunoSEQ multiplex PCR reads through MiXCR, one entry per CDR3 protein. The sample yields 200,000 or so distinct CDR3 sequences, about 95% seen once. Input material: CD4+ T cells from PBMCs. Source of these receptors: a human donor with multiple sclerosis.

The CDR3 here is CATRGGSRYGYTF. The CDR3 region has the DNA TGTGCCACCAGGGGCGGATCTCGTTATGGCTACACCTTC. This chain links TRBV19 with TRBJ1-2; maybe TRBD1 (6 bases). The V gene lost 10 bases and the J gene lost 5 bases, with 17 bases spanning the gap. CDR1 is LNHDA and CDR2 is SQIVND in the germline V gene (reference sequence). There are 13 residues in the CDR3.

The rearrangement uses TRBV20-1 and TRBJ2-7; 10 nucleotides align to TRBD2. Germline-derived CDR1 and CDR2 are DFQATT and SNEGSKA (reference sequence). J gave up 7 bases and V 2 bases, and 8 bases lay outside the gene matches. CDR3 size: 14 residues. The CDR3 region is CSARRTSGTEEQYF. CDR3 DNA: TGCAGTGCTAGACGGACTAGCGGTACTGAGGAGCAGTACTTC.

The V gene is TRBV27, the J gene TRBJ2-5; D is ambiguous. V lost 4 bases to trimming and J lost 4 bases, with 10 bases between them. The CDR3 loop spans 13 amino acids. Germline values: CDR1 MNHEY, CDR2 SMNVEV (reference sequence). The CDR3: CASSSPFSETQYF. CDR3 bases: TGTGCCAGCAGTTCGCCGTTTTCAGAGACCCAGTACTTC.

The rearrangement links TRBV29-1 to TRBJ2-1; D could derive from TRBD1 or TRBD2 (6 bases each). The germline V and J ends were trimmed by 6 bases and 7 bases, with 19 bases remaining between them. The CDR3 contains 14 residues. The germline CDR1 and CDR2 sequences are SQVTM and ANQGSEA. The CDR3 loop is CSVRRGRGWNEQFF. In nucleotides, the CDR3 is TGCAGCGTCCGACGGGGGCGCGGGTGGAATGAGCAGTTCTTC.

The genes are TRBV24-1 and TRBJ1-2; D remains ambiguous. V was clipped by 6 bases and J by 0 bases, with 4 bases between them. The CDR3 is 12 residues long. CDR1 is KGHDR and CDR2 is SFDVKD in the germline V gene. The CDR3 DNA is TGTGCCACCAGTAAGGCTAACTATGGCTACACCTTC. As protein: CATSKANYGYTF.

V gene TRBV6-5 combines with J gene TRBJ1-6, with D uncertain. The germline gives CDR1 MNHEY, CDR2 SVGAGI. The CDR3 has 12 amino acids. V dropped 4 bases and J dropped 7 bases, with 5 bases sitting between them. The CDR3: CASSFLNSPLHF. CDR3 sequence (DNA): TGTGCCAGCAGTTTTTTAAATTCACCCCTCCACTTT.

The chain employs TRBV9 and TRBJ2-2, with D unclear. The CDR3 is 15 residues long. The germline V and J ends were trimmed by 0 bases and 4 bases, with 10 bases remaining between them. CDR1 and CDR2 from the germline V gene are SGDLS and YYNGEE. This CDR3 is CASSVAGLRTGELFF. DNA for the CDR3: TGTGCCAGCAGCGTAGCTGGCCTGCGCACCGGGGAGCTGTTTTTT. Full variable domain (missing parts from reference TRBV9 and TRBJ2-2): DSGVTQTPKHLITATGQRVTLRCSPRSGDLSVYWYQQSLDQGLQFLIQYYNGEERAKGNILERFSAQQFPDLHSELNLSSLELGDSALYFCASSVAGLRTGELFFGEGSRLTVL.

This chain joins TRBV11-2 and TRBJ2-1, with 11 bases lining up with TRBD2. V was clipped by 4 bases and J by 10 bases; unmatched bases: 12. Germline V lookup: CDR1 SGHAT, CDR2 FQNNGV. The CDR3 consists of 16 residues. The CDR3 DNA follows: TGTGCCAGCAGCTCCGCTATATTGGGACTAGCGGAAGAGCAGTTCTTC. Encoded protein: CASSSAILGLAEEQFF.

V gene TRBV12-3 or TRBV12-4 combines with J gene TRBJ1-6; 7 positions match TRBD1. The CDR3 is made up of 14 amino acids. V shed 6 bases and J 10 bases; nucleotides not matched to a gene: 9. The CDR3 protein is CASRGGQGGSPLHF. CDR3 bases: TGTGCCAGCAGAGGGGGCCAGGGAGGATCACCCCTCCACTTT.

This clonotype was picked up one time. The chain recombines TRBV7-9 with TRBJ2-1; D is perhaps TRBD2 (5 bases). The germline V gene has CDR1 SEHNR and CDR2 FQNEAQ (reference sequence). The CDR3 consists of 14 residues. The V and J ends lost 5 bases and 9 bases respectively, with 17 bases between them. The CDR3 loop is CASSPNQSGGEQFF. DNA for the CDR3: TGTGCCAGCAGCCCAAATCAAAGTGGAGGTGAGCAGTTCTTC.

The rearrangement uses TRBV24-1 and TRBJ2-7, with 9 bases identical to TRBD1. V lost 3 bases and J lost 5; bases outside the gene matches: 7. The CDR3 sequence is 15 residues long. Per germline, CDR1 KGHDR and CDR2 SFDVKD. The CDR3 bases are TGTGCCACCAGTGATCCGAGGACAGGGGACAACGAGCAGTACTTC. As protein: CATSDPRTGDNEQYF.

J is TRBJ1-5 and V is TRBV9, with D perhaps TRBD1 (5 bases). V lost 0 bases and J lost 6, with 10 bases in between. Germline CDR1 SGDLS, CDR2 YYNGEE. The CDR3 has 14 residues. CDR3 region: CASSVGGGLQPQHF. Written as DNA, the CDR3 is TGTGCCAGCAGCGTAGGTGGGGGACTTCAGCCCCAGCATTTT.

The chain uses TRBV5-4 and TRBJ2-5; 9 bases line up with TRBD2. Per germline, CDR1 SGHNT and CDR2 YYREEE (reference sequence). The ends lost 0 bases at V and 1 base at J; junction bases unmatched: 4. The CDR3 covers 16 residues. The CDR3: CASSLVGGGAQETQYF. CDR3 nucleotides: TGTGCCAGCAGCTTGGTTGGCGGGGGGGCCCAAGAGACCCAGTACTTC.

The chain recombines TRBV12-3 or TRBV12-4 with TRBJ2-7; 7 nucleotides align to TRBD1. V gave up 6 bases and J gave up 9 bases; unmatched junction bases: 11. The CDR3 spans 13 residues. This CDR3 is CASRPGTAPGQYF. CDR3 DNA sequence: TGTGCCAGCAGACCTGGGACAGCGCCCGGGCAGTACTTC.

The V and J genes are TRBV20-1 and TRBJ2-1; the match to TRBD2 covers 13 bases. This CDR3 has 20 residues. The germline CDR1 and CDR2 sequences are DFQATT and SNEGSKA (reference sequence). With V trimmed by 0 bases and J by 0 bases, 11 bases remained unmatched. CDR3 bases: TGCAGTGCTAGAGACCTCACCGGGACTAGCGGGGAAAGCTCCTACAATGAGCAGTTCTTC. This gives the protein CSARDLTGTSGESSYNEQFF.

This clonotype appeared a few times. V gene TRBV2 combines with J gene TRBJ2-5, with D hard to call. The V end lost 8 bases, the J end lost 1 base, and 8 bases lay between the germline ends. The CDR3 totals 12 residues. From germline, CDR1 is SNHLY and CDR2 FYNNEI. CDR3 coding DNA: TGTGCCAGCTCTGGGGTCCAAGAGACCCAGTACTTC. It encodes CASSGVQETQYF.

The chain is built from TRBV6-1 and TRBJ2-1; 10 bases fit TRBD2. Per the germline V gene, CDR1 is MNHNS and CDR2 is SASEGT. The CDR3 contains 15 residues. V shed 6 bases and J 5 bases; nucleotides not matched to a gene: 7. CDR3 loop: CASRRLGLADNEQFF. DNA for the CDR3: TGTGCCAGCAGGCGTCTAGGACTAGCGGACAATGAGCAGTTCTTC.

J is TRBJ2-1 and V is TRBV24-1; 7 bases align to TRBD2. CDR3 length: 16 residues. With V trimmed by 4 bases and J by 1 base, 6 bases remained unmatched. CDR1 is KGHDR and CDR2 is SFDVKD in the germline V gene. The CDR3 reads CATSDSAGVSYNEQFF. The CDR3 DNA reads TGTGCCACCAGTGACTCCGCGGGAGTGTCCTACAATGAGCAGTTCTTC.

The chain employs TRBV6-6 and TRBJ2-7, with D possibly being TRBD1 or TRBD2 (5 bases each). V was shortened by 8 bases and J by 12 bases, with 14 bases between the two germline ends. Germline CDR1 and CDR2: MNHNY and SVGAGI (reference sequence). CDR3 size: 10 residues. The CDR3 DNA sequence: TGTGCCAGCGGCGAGGGGTCTCCGTACTTC. Residues: CASGEGSPYF.

The gene calls are TRBV12-3 or TRBV12-4 and TRBJ2-2, with D hard to call. The CDR3 covers 13 residues. The V and J ends lost 7 bases and 1 base respectively, with 7 bases between them. The CDR3 coding sequence is TGTGCCAGCATCCTCTGGAACACCGGGGAGCTGTTTTTT. It translates to CASILWNTGELFF.

This clonotype was counted once. CDR3 sequence reads: CAWNGGSSNEKLFF. The CDR3 DNA is TGTGCCTGGAACGGGGGTTCGTCTAATGAAAAACTGTTTTTT. The genes are TRBV30 and TRBJ1-4; tentative D call: TRBD1 (5 bases). Germline CDR1 is GTSNPN and CDR2 is SVGIG (reference sequence). The CDR3 loop spans 14 amino acids. Deletions cut 4 bases from V and 3 bases from J, with 12 bases between.